The 6 T cell receptor beta chains presented below share a single source sample, sequenced in a study of cytomegalovirus exposure and HLA in healthy donors. 13 Jbeta primers and 60 Vbeta primers were used for the PCR. This table comes from immunoSEQ multiplex PCR, and its TCRdb copy is limited to in-frame clones, with some not included. In the table there are some 90,000 clones, just under 80% of which are singletons. The sequenced sample was PBMCs. These receptors came from a woman in her thirties or forties in good health and CMV-seronegative.

The V call is TRBV4-2, the J call TRBJ2-1; D perhaps matches TRBD2 (6 bases). The CDR3 covers 13 residues. Germline CDR1 reads LGHNA; CDR2 reads YNFKEQ. With 3 bases removed from V and 12 bases from J, the gap between germline ends came to 15 bases. The CDR3 DNA sequence: TGTGCCAGCAGCCAGGGGGGTGGAGGGAGGCAGTTCTTC. It encodes CASSQGGGGRQFF.

The chain is built from TRBV23-1 and TRBJ2-5, with TRBD1 identical over 9 bases. TRBV23-1 is given ORF status, its function remaining uncertain. The CDR3 covers 16 residues. V shed 6 bases, J shed 5 bases, and the junction held 13 bases outside the gene matches. The CDR3 reads CASSRMTGGSAETQYF. The CDR3 DNA sequence: TGCGCCAGCAGCCGAATGACAGGGGGTTCGGCCGAGACCCAGTACTTC.

The rearrangement joins TRBV5-1 to TRBJ1-3; TRBD1 aligns across 9 bases. Germline values: CDR1 SGHRS, CDR2 YFSETQ. With V trimmed by 4 bases and J by 5 bases, 13 bases remained unmatched. The CDR3 is 17 residues long. The CDR3 region has the DNA TGCGCCAGCAGCCGCTTTTCACCGGGACAGGGACGAAACACCATATATTTT. Amino acids: CASSRFSPGQGRNTIYF. The full variable domain, rest sourced from reference TRBV5-1 and TRBJ1-3, is KAGVTQTPRYLIKTRGQQVTLSCSPISGHRSVSWYQQTPGQGLQFLFEYFSETQRNKGNFPGRFSGRQFSNSRSEMNVSTLELGDSALYLCASSRFSPGQGRNTIYFGEGSWLTVV.

The chain links TRBV30 to TRBJ2-1, with TRBD2 as a possible D gene (5 bases). Trimming shortened V by 2 bases and J by 2 bases, and 16 bases separated the two germline ends. This CDR3 has 16 amino acids. Per the germline V gene, CDR1 is GTSNPN and CDR2 is SVGIG (reference sequence). CDR3 sequence (DNA): TGTGCCTGGAGTTTTTCCCACCCGGGGACCTACAATGAGCAGTTCTTC. Protein product: CAWSFSHPGTYNEQFF.

This clone was seen only once. V gene TRBV19 combines with J gene TRBJ2-1; the D gene is possibly TRBD2 (5 bases). With 3 bases removed from V and 8 bases from J, the gap between germline ends came to 8 bases. The CDR3 contains 12 residues. Germline CDR1 and CDR2: LNHDA and SQIVND (reference sequence). CDR3 DNA: TGTGCCAGTAGTATGAGGAGGTATGAGCAGTTCTTC. Amino acid sequence: CASSMRRYEQFF. The full variable domain, with the rest looked up from reference TRBV19 and TRBJ2-1, is DGGITQSPKYLFRKEGQNVTLSCEQNLNHDAMYWYRQDPGQGLRLIYYSQIVNDFQKGDIAEGYSVSREKKESFPLTVTSAQKNPTAFYLCASSMRRYEQFFGPGTRLTVL.

There are a few counts of this clone. The chain uses TRBV27 and TRBJ1-1; 9 bases are a match to TRBD1. The CDR3 contains 16 residues. J gave up 5 bases and V 4 bases, and 11 bases lay outside the gene matches. CDR1 is MNHEY, CDR2 SMNVEV, per germline (reference sequence). The CDR3 loop reads CASSWAQGARGTEAFF. For the CDR3, the DNA is TGTGCCAGCAGTTGGGCACAGGGGGCTCGAGGGACTGAAGCTTTCTTT.